These T cell receptor beta chains were read from a single sample in a study of CD8 T cells in Susac syndrome. TCRdb re-derived calls from the immunoSEQ multiplex PCR reads in MiXCR, one entry per CDR3 protein. Here the sample spans a few hundred thousand distinct CDR3 sequences, nearly 97% being singletons. Sequencing was performed on CD4+ T cells from PBMCs. Receptors were obtained from a human donor with multiple sclerosis. Both conserved end residues are part of each CDR3. The order of the fields is CDR3 DNA, CDR3 protein, J gene, clone size, D gene, V gene. A D gene is named only where the DNA matches it firmly. Clone sizes are given selectively: once, few, many, or a class where the clone is expanded.

cdr3_nt: TGTGCCACCAGCAGAGATTGGAGGGGGCACGGATACGAGCAGTACTTC
cdr3_aa: CATSRDWRGHGYEQYF
j_call: TRBJ2-7
clone_size: NA
d_call: NA
v_call: TRBV15

cdr3_nt: TGTGCCAGCAGCCCCTCGGGACCAACCGGGCAGTACTTC
cdr3_aa: CASSPSGPTGQYF
j_call: TRBJ2-7
clone_size: once
d_call: NA
v_call: TRBV7-9

cdr3_nt: TGTGCCACCAGTGATGGGACAGGGGGTAGGGAGACCCAGTACTTC
cdr3_aa: CATSDGTGGRETQYF
j_call: TRBJ2-5
clone_size: NA
d_call: TRBD1
v_call: TRBV24-1

cdr3_nt: TGCAGCGTTGAAGATCGCGGTTCTAGGACTAACCCAGCCGGGGAGCTGTTTTTT
cdr3_aa: CSVEDRGSRTNPAGELFF
j_call: TRBJ2-2
clone_size: NA
d_call: NA
v_call: TRBV29-1

cdr3_nt: TGTGCCAGCAGCTTGGGGTCGGGGAGGTTCAACGAGCAGTACTTC
cdr3_aa: CASSLGSGRFNEQYF
j_call: TRBJ2-7
clone_size: NA
d_call: NA
v_call: TRBV7-9

cdr3_nt: TGCGCCAGCAGCTTGGGAAGTAGAGGCACTGAAGCTTTCTTT
cdr3_aa: CASSLGSRGTEAFF
j_call: TRBJ1-1
clone_size: NA
d_call: NA
v_call: TRBV5-1

cdr3_nt: TGCAGTGCTAGTACAGGAAGTGGCTACACCTTC
cdr3_aa: CSASTGSGYTF
j_call: TRBJ1-2
clone_size: NA
d_call: NA
v_call: TRBV20-1

cdr3_nt: TGCGCCAGCAGCACGGGACTAGCGGTTTACGAGCAGTACTTC
cdr3_aa: CASSTGLAVYEQYF
j_call: TRBJ2-7
clone_size: NA
d_call: TRBD2
v_call: TRBV5-1

cdr3_nt: TGCAGCGTTGAATCGGGAGGCTACACCTTC
cdr3_aa: CSVESGGYTF
j_call: TRBJ1-2
clone_size: NA
d_call: NA
v_call: TRBV29-1

cdr3_nt: TGTGCCAGCACCCACGACACGGGACAGGCCTACGAGCAGTACTTC
cdr3_aa: CASTHDTGQAYEQYF
j_call: TRBJ2-7
clone_size: NA
d_call: TRBD1
v_call: TRBV28

cdr3_nt: TGTGCCAGCAGCTCCGGAGAAAAACTGTTTTTT
cdr3_aa: CASSSGEKLFF
j_call: TRBJ1-4
clone_size: NA
d_call: NA
v_call: TRBV7-2

cdr3_nt: TGTGCCAGCAGCTTAACGTCAGCGGGATCGGGTTTAGAGACCCAGTACTTC
cdr3_aa: CASSLTSAGSGLETQYF
j_call: TRBJ2-5
clone_size: NA
d_call: TRBD2
v_call: TRBV11-2

cdr3_nt: TGTGCCAGCGCTCATGTAGCGGGAGTCGCCCAGTACTTC
cdr3_aa: CASAHVAGVAQYF
j_call: TRBJ2-5
clone_size: NA
d_call: TRBD2
v_call: TRBV6-5

cdr3_nt: TGTGCCAGCAGTGGGGGAACACGGACCTATGGCTACACCTTC
cdr3_aa: CASSGGTRTYGYTF
j_call: TRBJ1-2
clone_size: NA
d_call: NA
v_call: TRBV2

cdr3_nt: TGTGCCAGCAGCTTGGGAGGGCTCACAGATACGCAGTATTTT
cdr3_aa: CASSLGGLTDTQYF
j_call: TRBJ2-3
clone_size: NA
d_call: TRBD2
v_call: TRBV7-3

cdr3_nt: TGCGCCAGCAGCCAAGACGGGGGCGGTCAGCCCCAGCATTTT
cdr3_aa: CASSQDGGGQPQHF
j_call: TRBJ1-5
clone_size: NA
d_call: NA
v_call: TRBV4-1

cdr3_nt: TGCGCCAGCAGCCCGGCAGGGACATCCTACAATGAGCAGTTCTTC
cdr3_aa: CASSPAGTSYNEQFF
j_call: TRBJ2-1
clone_size: NA
d_call: NA
v_call: TRBV4-1